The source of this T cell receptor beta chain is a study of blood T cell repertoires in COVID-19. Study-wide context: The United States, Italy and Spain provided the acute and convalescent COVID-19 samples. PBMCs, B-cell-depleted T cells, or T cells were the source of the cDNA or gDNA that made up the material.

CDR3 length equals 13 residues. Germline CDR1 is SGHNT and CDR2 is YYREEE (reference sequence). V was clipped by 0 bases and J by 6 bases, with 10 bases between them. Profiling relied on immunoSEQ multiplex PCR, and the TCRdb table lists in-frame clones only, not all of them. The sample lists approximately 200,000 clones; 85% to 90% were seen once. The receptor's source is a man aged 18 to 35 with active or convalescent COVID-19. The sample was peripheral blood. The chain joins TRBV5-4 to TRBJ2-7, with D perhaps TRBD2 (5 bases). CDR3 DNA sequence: TGTGCCAGCAGCTTGGGTGACGGGATCGAGCAGTACTTC. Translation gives CASSLGDGIEQYF.